This is a list of T cell receptor beta chains from one sample in a study of blood T cell repertoires in COVID-19. The assay was immunoSEQ multiplex PCR, and TCRdb's table has in-frame clones only and misses some. In the table there are some 220,000 clones, over 75% of which are singletons. The specimen was peripheral blood. Receptors originate from a human donor in a cohort sampled during active COVID-19. The CDR3 runs from the conserved cysteine through the conserved F or W. The D gene is left open where the match is weak. Size tells how often a clone was seen (once, few, many) or the class of an expanded clone, and some rows leave it out.

abundance | d_gene | j_gene | v_gene | CDR3nt | CDR3aa
. | TRBD1 | TRBJ2-1 | TRBV9 | TGTGCCAGCAGCGTAGCTTCGGGGACAGGGTATACTGAGCAGTTCTTC | CASSVASGTGYTEQFF
. | TRBD2 | TRBJ2-1 | TRBV11-3 | TGTGCCAGCAGCTCGGGACTAGCGGCGGGGGGTGAGCAGTTCTTC | CASSSGLAAGGEQFF
. | . | TRBJ2-7 | TRBV11-2 | TGTGCCAGCAGCTTAGAGCCAGGCTATTACGAGCAGTACTTC | CASSLEPGYYEQYF
. | TRBD2 | TRBJ2-1 | TRBV7-3 | TGTGCCAGCGGTTTGACTAGCGGGGACTACAATGAGCAGTTCTTC | CASGLTSGDYNEQFF
. | TRBD1 | TRBJ1-2 | TRBV11-2 | TGTGCCAGCAGTTTGACAGGGTCTCTTGGGTACACCTTC | CASSLTGSLGYTF
. | . | TRBJ2-7 | TRBV9 | TGTGCCAGCAGCCCCCAGGGCAGGGGGGACTTCTACGAGCAGTACTTC | CASSPQGRGDFYEQYF
few | TRBD1 | TRBJ2-7 | TRBV6-2/TRBV6-3 | TGTGCCAGCAGTCGGGACAGGGGGCGCTACGAGCAGTACTTC | CASSRDRGRYEQYF
few | . | TRBJ2-5 | TRBV15 | TGTGCCACCAGCAGGGGTGGGAGCCGAGAGACCCAGTACTTC | CATSRGGSRETQYF
. | TRBD2 | TRBJ2-2 | TRBV9 | TGTGCCAGCAGCGTAGGTCTAGCGGGGGGTACGAACACCGGGGAGCTGTTTTTT | CASSVGLAGGTNTGELFF
. | . | TRBJ1-1 | TRBV5-6 | TGTGCCAGCAGCTTGGAATTACAGGGCACTGAAGCTTTCTTT | CASSLELQGTEAFF
. | . | TRBJ2-2 | TRBV7-3 | TGTGCCAGCAGCTTAATGAGGGACACCGGGGAGCTGTTTTTT | CASSLMRDTGELFF
once | . | TRBJ2-1 | TRBV9 | TGTGCCAGCAGCCCAACCTACAATGAGCAGTTCTTC | CASSPTYNEQFF
. | . | TRBJ2-7 | TRBV7-9 | TGTGCCAGCAGCTCCCTACTGGGCAGCTACGAGCAGTACTTC | CASSSLLGSYEQYF
few | TRBD1 | TRBJ1-1 | TRBV3-1/TRBV3-2 | TGTGCCAGCAGCCCTTCTCCCGGGACAGGGGGGGAAGCTTTCTTT | CASSPSPGTGGEAFF
. | . | TRBJ1-2 | TRBV28 | TGTGCCAGCAGCCCGACCCACAGGCCGAACTATGGCTACACCTTC | CASSPTHRPNYGYTF
. | . | TRBJ1-1 | TRBV7-8 | TGTGCCAGCAGCTTAGAGGGGGTTTACACTGAAGCTTTCTTT | CASSLEGVYTEAFF
. | . | TRBJ2-1 | TRBV2 | TGTGCCAGCAGTGAAGTCATCAACCTAGGCAATGAGCAGTTCTTC | CASSEVINLGNEQFF
. | TRBD1 | TRBJ1-6 | TRBV7-2 | TGTGCCAGCAGCCTTCGACAGGGGGCAGGATCACCCCTCCACTTT | CASSLRQGAGSPLHF
. | TRBD1 | TRBJ1-6 | TRBV7-3 | TGTGCCAGCAGCTCCACAGGGGGCCGGTCACCCCTCCACTTT | CASSSTGGRSPLHF
few | . | TRBJ1-6 | TRBV4-1 | TGCGCCAGCAGCCAATTACAGATCTATAATTCACCCCTCCACTTT | CASSQLQIYNSPLHF
. | . | TRBJ2-3 | TRBV5-1 | TGCGCCAGCAGCTTGGCTTCAGTTGGAGATACGCAGTATTTT | CASSLASVGDTQYF
. | . | TRBJ2-7 | TRBV7-9 | TGTGCCAGCAGCCCACGGGGCCTCGGGGGGCTCGTGGAGCAGTACTTC | CASSPRGLGGLVEQYF
. | . | TRBJ2-1 | TRBV25-1 | TGTGCCGTCAGAAGCGGTGCCTACAATGAGCAGTTCTTC | CAVRSGAYNEQFF
. | TRBD2 | TRBJ2-5 | TRBV28 | TGTGCCAGCACCCGACTAGCGATAGGGGCCCAGTACTTC | CASTRLAIGAQYF
few | . | TRBJ1-1 | TRBV5-5 | TGTGCCAGCAGCCAAATCCCCAGGGCCACCGTATCTGAAGCTTTCTTT | CASSQIPRATVSEAFF
. | TRBD1 | TRBJ1-4 | TRBV4-1 | TGCGCCAGCAGCAGCGGGACAGGGAGCGGAACTAATGAAAAACTGTTTTTT | CASSSGTGSGTNEKLFF
many | . | TRBJ2-1 | TRBV7-9 | TGTGCCAGCAGCATCGGGACATACTCCTACAATGAGCAGTTCTTC | CASSIGTYSYNEQFF
once | . | TRBJ2-2 | TRBV2 | TGTGCCAGTGGGGGGGCAGGGTATTCGACCGGGGAGCTGTTTTTT | CASGGAGYSTGELFF
. | . | TRBJ2-7 | TRBV28 | TGTGCCAGCAGCTCCGGGGGGCCTTACTCCTACGAGCAGTACTTC | CASSSGGPYSYEQYF
. | . | TRBJ2-2 | TRBV29-1 | TGCAGCGTCGGGCCAGGGACCGGGGAGCTGTTTTTT | CSVGPGTGELFF
. | . | TRBJ2-3 | TRBV5-4 | TGTGCCAGCAGCTTGGAGGCAGTTAAGACTAGCACAGATACGCAGTATTTT | CASSLEAVKTSTDTQYF
. | . | TRBJ1-2 | TRBV19 | TGTGCCAGTATGGCGGGGCTCGGCTATGGCTACACCTTC | CASMAGLGYGYTF
. | . | TRBJ1-2 | TRBV19 | TGTGCCAGTAGTATCCGGAGTTTTAACTATGGCTACACCTTC | CASSIRSFNYGYTF
. | TRBD1 | TRBJ1-2 | TRBV3-1/TRBV3-2 | TGTGCCAGCAGCCAAGATTTTGGGACAGGGGTAAACTATGGCTACACCTTC | CASSQDFGTGVNYGYTF
few | TRBD1 | TRBJ1-1 | TRBV19 | TGTGCCAGTAGTGACAGGGGGAGAAGCACTGAAGCTTTCTTT | CASSDRGRSTEAFF
. | TRBD1 | TRBJ1-6 | TRBV6-5 | TGTGCCAGCAGCCAAGGACAGGGACTCTCACCCCTCCACTTT | CASSQGQGLSPLHF
. | . | TRBJ2-3 | TRBV5-4 | TGTGCCAGCAGCTTGAAGAAGGGGTCAGATACGCAGTATTTT | CASSLKKGSDTQYF
. | . | TRBJ1-2 | TRBV5-5 | TGTGCCAGCAGCTTTGTCTTGGTTGCGGGGCGAGGCTACACCTTC | CASSFVLVAGRGYTF
. | . | TRBJ2-3 | TRBV7-2 | TGTGCCAGCAGCTCGGATACAATTCCGGGATATTCCACAGATACGCAGTATTTT | CASSSDTIPGYSTDTQYF
. | . | TRBJ1-6 | TRBV5-8 | TGTGCCAGCAGCTTACCGGGGGGGGTGAATTCACCCCTCCACTTT | CASSLPGGVNSPLHF
few | TRBD1 | TRBJ1-2 | TRBV5-5 | TGTGCCAGCAGCCAGACAGGGGGGCCGGTCGGCTACACCTTC | CASSQTGGPVGYTF
. | . | TRBJ2-7 | TRBV7-9 | TGTGCCAGCAGCCCCATCCCCTACGAGCAGTACTTC | CASSPIPYEQYF
. | TRBD1 | TRBJ1-1 | TRBV5-8 | TGTGCCAGCAGCCAGTCGACAGGGCCTCAAGGTGAAGCTTTCTTT | CASSQSTGPQGEAFF
. | . | TRBJ1-1 | TRBV6-1 | TGTGCCAGCAGTGATTTGGGAGGGGACACTGAAGCTTTCTTT | CASSDLGGDTEAFF
. | . | TRBJ2-2 | TRBV28 | TGTGCCCATGGCAGGACGGGAGTTGACACCGGGGAGCTGTTTTTT | CAHGRTGVDTGELFF
once | TRBD1 | TRBJ1-5 | TRBV10-3 | TGTGCCATCCAGGAGGGGGCGCCCCATCAGCCCCAGCATTTT | CAIQEGAPHQPQHF